The entry below gives a single T cell receptor (beta chain) sequence along with its context. Antigen: not known. With autoimmune disease history or systemic immunosuppression, patients were excluded. The data derive from a study of OX40 agonist ivuxolimab in advanced cancers. Overall study: At around 83% male, the cohort had a mean age of 60 years, ranging from roughly 20 to 79.

This table comes from immunoSEQ multiplex PCR, and its TCRdb copy is limited to in-frame clones, with some not included. The sample lists about 70,000 clones; around 80% were seen once. The CDR3 extends over 15 amino acids. V was clipped by 0 bases and J by 5 bases; unmatched bases: 5. CDR1 and CDR2 (germline): SGDLS, YYNGEE. Points from the study as a whole: Dose levels from 0.1 to 3.0 mg/kg saw CD4+ and CD8+ blood T cells expand clonally by week 6. No antigen was identified for the clonally expanded peripheral T cells.

The source is an adult with an advanced solid tumor such as melanoma, head and neck, liver or kidney cancer. The material was CD4+ or CD8+ T cells sorted from blood, obtained in a trial of the OX40 agonist ivuxolimab. The chain is built from TRBV9 and TRBJ2-1; 7 bases map to TRBD1. The CDR3 DNA reads TGTGCCAGCAGCGTAGGAGGGGGCGGCAACAATGAGCAGTTCTTC. Translated: CASSVGGGGNNEQFF.